Below, 28 T cell receptor beta chains from the same sample are listed, as sequenced in a study of T-cell memory formation after mild COVID-19. TCRdb re-called the 5' RACE reads with MiXCR, one entry per CDR3 protein. The sample lists about 150,000 distinct CDR3 sequences, about 14% occurring once. Specimen: PBMCs or a T cell subset sorted from them (not recorded which). These receptors originate from an adult woman who had mild COVID-19 (a few samples of this study predate the infection). Cell type and time point are not known.

The table lists this clonotype with a few counts. V and J are TRBV4-3 and TRBJ1-4, with D perhaps matching TRBD1 (5 bases). The CDR3 is made up of 15 amino acids. The V end lost 0 bases, the J end lost 10 bases, and 15 bases lay between the germline ends. CDR1 is LGHNA and CDR2 is YSLEER in the germline V gene. CDR3 amino acids: CASSQDLSGPRKLFF. Written as DNA, the CDR3 is TGCGCCAGCAGCCAAGATCTGTCAGGGCCCCGAAAACTGTTTTTT.

The V gene is TRBV4-2, the J gene TRBJ1-1; D not resolved. V was pared by 0 bases and J by 5 bases, with 10 bases between. Germline values: CDR1 LGHNA, CDR2 YNFKEQ. This CDR3 spans 14 amino acids. The CDR3 region has the DNA TGTGCCAGCAGCCAAGATGGCGAGAATACTGAAGCTTTCTTT. Encoded protein: CASSQDGENTEAFF.

This clonotype was picked up many times. The chain links TRBV5-1 to TRBJ2-1, with 9 positions matching TRBD1. CDR3 length: 16 amino acids. The ends lost 0 bases at V and 11 bases at J; junction bases unmatched: 12. The germline V gene encodes CDR1 SGHRS and CDR2 YFSETQ. CDR3 sequence reads: CASSLGTGTGTQKQFF. Here the CDR3 DNA reads TGCGCCAGCAGCTTGGGGACCGGGACAGGGACCCAAAAGCAGTTCTTC.

The genes are TRBV9 and TRBJ1-1; D gene unclear. V was shortened by 0 bases and J by 0 bases, with 6 bases between the two germline ends. The CDR3 consists of 14 residues. CDR1 is SGDLS, CDR2 YYNGEE, per germline. DNA for the CDR3: TGTGCCAGCAGCGTAGGGACGGTGAACACTGAAGCTTTCTTT. It codes for CASSVGTVNTEAFF.

This clonotype was seen a few times. The chain couples TRBV7-2 to TRBJ2-1; D may be TRBD1 (5 bases). Germline V gene sequence: CDR1 SGHTA, CDR2 FQGNSA. CDR3 length equals 13 residues. The ends were cut back, 5 bases at V and 3 bases at J, with 8 bases in the middle. The CDR3 region is CASSGAFYNEQFF. DNA for the CDR3: TGTGCCAGCAGCGGGGCCTTCTACAATGAGCAGTTCTTC.

The J gene is TRBJ2-2, the V gene TRBV7-3; no clear D gene. The CDR3 covers 15 residues. In germline, CDR1 is SGHTA, CDR2 FQGTGA. Trimming pared 1 base from V and 3 bases from J, leaving 9 bases between. As DNA, the CDR3 is TGTGCCAGCAGCTTAAGTTCCCAATACACCGGGGAGCTGTTTTTT. This encodes CASSLSSQYTGELFF.

This clonotype was picked up a small number of times. The chain joins TRBV7-8 to TRBJ2-7; 11 nucleotides match TRBD2. This CDR3 spans 17 amino acids. CDR1 and CDR2 from the germline V gene are SGHVS and FQNEAQ. Germline trimming cut 1 base from V and 5 bases from J; bases unmatched to any gene: 10. CDR3 bases: TGTGCCAGCAGCTTAGGGAGGGGGACTAGCGGCCGGAACGAGCAGTACTTC. Amino acids: CASSLGRGTSGRNEQYF.

The chain combines TRBV7-2 with TRBJ1-5; D may be TRBD1 (6 bases). The CDR3 extends over 17 amino acids. V shed 0 bases and J shed 4 bases, with 16 bases lying between them. Germline V gene lookup returns CDR1 SGHTA and CDR2 FQGNSA. The CDR3, as DNA: TGTGCCAGCAGCTTAGCTCATGGGGGGCCCGAAAATCAGCCCCAGCATTTT. Its translation is CASSLAHGGPENQPQHF.

This clonotype was detected a few times. The rearrangement uses TRBV2 and TRBJ1-1; TRBD1 might be the D (5 bases). This CDR3 region has 14 residues. Germline V gene sequence: CDR1 SNHLY, CDR2 FYNNEI. V was shortened by 6 bases and J by 1 base, with 12 bases between the two germline ends. CDR3 in DNA: TGTGCCAGCAGCCTGGGCAGGGAGAACACTGAAGCTTTCTTT. It codes for CASSLGRENTEAFF. The complete variable domain, with remaining parts taken from reference TRBV2 and TRBJ1-1, reads EPEVTQTPSHQVTQMGQEVILRCVPISNHLYFYWYRQILGQKVEFLVSFYNNEISEKSEIFDDQFSVERPDGSNFTLKIRSTKLEDSAMYFCASSLGRENTEAFFGQGTRLTVV.

This clonotype was seen a few times. The CDR3 spells CASSFEAGLEQYF. CDR3 nucleotides: TGTGCCAGCAGCTTTGAGGCAGGGCTCGAGCAGTACTTC. This rearrangement joins TRBV7-2 to TRBJ2-7, with D perhaps TRBD1 (5 bases). Deletions cut 3 bases from V and 6 bases from J, with 12 bases between. CDR1 SGHTA and CDR2 FQGNSA come from the germline V gene. There are 13 residues in the CDR3.

The chain employs TRBV6-5 and TRBJ2-7; tentatively, D is TRBD2 (6 bases). The germline V gene has CDR1 MNHEY and CDR2 SVGAGI. There are 13 residues in the CDR3. The V gene lost 5 bases and the J gene lost 7 bases, with 15 bases spanning the gap. CDR3 amino acids: CASSPARAGEQYF. In DNA form, the CDR3 reads TGTGCCAGCAGTCCGGCCCGGGCGGGAGAGCAGTACTTC.

This clonotype was recorded a few times. CDR3: CASSSGQAPYEQYF. CDR3 DNA sequence: TGTGCCAGCAGCTCCGGACAGGCCCCCTACGAGCAGTACTTC. This chain links TRBV13 with TRBJ2-7, with 7 bases identical to TRBD1. The V gene end was trimmed by 4 bases and the J gene end by 2 bases; junction bases not matched to a gene: 5. This CDR3 contains 14 residues. The germline V gene has CDR1 PRHDT and CDR2 FYEKMQ (reference sequence).

CDR3 amino acids: CASSLYDRGSYGYTF. The CDR3 DNA follows: TGTGCCAGCAGTTTATATGACAGGGGCTCCTATGGCTACACCTTC. The V and J genes are TRBV12-3 or TRBV12-4 and TRBJ1-2; 8 nucleotides line up with TRBD1. The CDR3 totals 15 residues. V shed 2 bases and J 4 bases; nucleotides not matched to a gene: 6.

V is TRBV12-3 or TRBV12-4 and J is TRBJ1-1; D is perhaps TRBD1 (6 bases). CDR3 size: 15 residues. Trimming removed 4 bases at V and 5 bases at J, with 17 bases between. The CDR3 DNA reads TGTGCCAGCAGTTACCCGCGGTTAGGGGGTACTGAAGCTTTCTTT. Translated, it gives CASSYPRLGGTEAFF.

V gene TRBV6-2 or TRBV6-3 combines with J gene TRBJ1-3; D remains ambiguous. Germline V gene data show CDR1 as MNHEY and CDR2 as SVGEGT. The V end was cut by 6 bases, the J end by 2 bases, with 11 bases between. The CDR3 sequence is 14 residues long. The CDR3: CASRRESTGNTIYF. In DNA, the CDR3 is TGTGCCAGCAGGAGGGAGTCAACTGGAAACACCATATATTTT.

J is TRBJ1-5 and V is TRBV24-1, with D possibly being TRBD1 (5 bases). The CDR3 sequence is 16 residues long. The V and J ends lost 4 bases and 4 bases respectively, with 16 bases between them. From germline, CDR1 is KGHDR and CDR2 SFDVKD. CDR3 loop: CATSDGTTAANQPQHF. In DNA form, the CDR3 reads TGTGCCACCAGTGACGGGACGACGGCAGCAAATCAGCCCCAGCATTTT.

The table lists this clonotype with a few counts. The genes are TRBV12-3 or TRBV12-4 and TRBJ2-6, with a weak D call TRBD1 (6 bases). The CDR3 contains 15 residues. V was shortened by 4 bases and J by 4 bases, with 11 bases between the two germline ends. This CDR3 is CASSSRGLGANVLTF. As DNA, the CDR3 is TGTGCCAGCAGTTCCAGGGGTTTAGGGGCCAACGTCCTGACTTTC.

This clonotype was counted only a few times. Sequence at one end of the junction differs from germline and may be a read error. The rearrangement joins TRBV12-3 or TRBV12-4 to TRBJ2-6; either TRBD1 or TRBD2 may fit D (6 bases each). The CDR3 runs 12 residues. The CDR3 sequence: CASKEGVNVLTF. In DNA form, the CDR3 reads TGTGCCAGCAAGGAGGGGGTCAACGTCCTGACTTTC.

This chain uses TRBV7-9 with TRBJ2-1; 10 nucleotides match TRBD2. This CDR3 has 15 residues. From germline, CDR1 is SEHNR and CDR2 FQNEAQ (reference sequence). V shed 5 bases and J 4 bases; nucleotides not matched to a gene: 5. CDR3 DNA sequence: TGTGCCAGCAGCGCAGGACTAGCGGTATACAATGAGCAGTTCTTC. Its translation is CASSAGLAVYNEQFF.

The chain is built from TRBV10-3 and TRBJ2-7; D possibly uses TRBD1 or TRBD2 (5 bases each). The CDR3 has 14 amino acids. V lost 8 bases, J lost 2 bases, and 16 bases lay in between. Germline-derived CDR1 and CDR2 are ENHRY and SYGVKD. The CDR3 region has the DNA TGTGCCATCGGGGCGGAGGAGCCCCCCTACGAGCAGTACTTC. Residues: CAIGAEEPPYEQYF.

The rearrangement uses TRBV19 and TRBJ2-5; 14 nucleotides align to TRBD2. There are 16 residues in the CDR3. Germline V CDR1 and CDR2: LNHDA, SQIVND (reference sequence). Trimming cost V 5 bases and J 6 bases; bases outside gene matches: 8. CDR3 nucleotides: TGTGCCAGTAGTGCCGGGACTAGCGGGAGTGTAAAGACCCAGTACTTC. This encodes CASSAGTSGSVKTQYF.

This clonotype was counted ten times or more. This chain joins TRBV5-1 and TRBJ2-5; 8 nucleotides match TRBD1. Germline V gives CDR1 SGHRS, CDR2 YFSETQ. Germline trimming cut 4 bases from V and 3 bases from J; bases unmatched to any gene: 14. The CDR3 spans 17 residues. The CDR3 is CASSIKGLGQGKETQYF. In nucleotides, the CDR3 is TGCGCCAGCAGCATAAAAGGACTCGGACAGGGAAAAGAGACCCAGTACTTC.

A few counts support this clonotype. This chain links TRBV6-5 with TRBJ1-2; TRBD1 matches 9 bases. From germline, CDR1 is MNHEY and CDR2 SVGAGI. V lost 0 bases and J lost 7; bases outside the gene matches: 3. This CDR3 is 14 amino acids long. The CDR3: CASSYSGQGFGYTF. The CDR3 coding sequence is TGTGCCAGCAGTTACTCTGGACAGGGGTTTGGCTACACCTTC.

V is TRBV9 and J is TRBJ2-5; D is uncertain. V was shortened by 3 bases and J by 5 bases, with 14 bases between the two germline ends. This CDR3 comprises 14 residues. Germline CDR1 is SGDLS and CDR2 is YYNGEE. CDR3 sequence reads: CASSGEGWLETQYF. The CDR3 DNA is TGTGCCAGCAGCGGGGAAGGGTGGTTGGAGACCCAGTACTTC.

This clonotype was counted only a few times. The CDR3 DNA reads as TGTGCCAGCAGGTTCTCCGGGACTAGCGGCCTTAATGAGCAGTTCTTC. Its protein product is CASRFSGTSGLNEQFF. The J gene is TRBJ2-1, the V gene TRBV3-1; 11 positions agree with TRBD2. This CDR3 is built from 16 residues. The ends lost 6 bases at V and 7 bases at J; junction bases unmatched: 11. Germline V CDR1 and CDR2: LGHDT, YNNKEL (reference sequence).

The chain is built from TRBV7-2 and TRBJ2-3; 12 bases line up with TRBD2. Trimming at V came to 1 base and at J to 4 bases, leaving 15 bases not matched to a gene. Germline values: CDR1 SGHTA, CDR2 FQGNSA. CDR3 size: 20 residues. Here the CDR3 reads CASSLEVRLAGGPVADTQYF. In DNA, the CDR3 is TGTGCCAGCAGCTTAGAGGTTAGGCTAGCGGGGGGGCCTGTCGCAGATACGCAGTATTTT.

Of note for this clonotype: This may be a read error: a much more frequent sequence differs by one nucleotide. Since the CDR3 does not end with the conserved phenylalanine or tryptophan, this likely comes from a read error. The CDR3 spells CASSFVDRLYGYTL. The CDR3 DNA follows: TGCGCCAGCAGCTTCGTGGACAGACTCTATGGCTACACCTTA. The chain carries TRBV5-1 and TRBJ1-2; possible D gene TRBD1, 6 bases. The CDR3 is 14 residues long. Germline-derived CDR1 and CDR2 are SGHRS and YFSETQ. V lost 2 bases and J 4 bases, leaving 12 bases between the germline ends.

This clonotype was seen a handful of times. This CDR3 is CASKGGTSLYNEQFF. As DNA, the CDR3 is TGTGCCAGCAAGGGAGGGACTTCCCTATACAATGAGCAGTTCTTC. The chain employs TRBV7-2 and TRBJ2-1; 7 positions match TRBD2. Germline lookup yields CDR1 SGHTA and CDR2 FQGNSA. The ends lost 7 bases at V and 4 bases at J; junction bases unmatched: 10. The CDR3 is 15 residues long.